This is a list of T cell receptor beta chains from one sample in a study of vaccination effects on CD4 cells after COVID-19. Antigens of these TCRs are unknown. The table came from immunoSEQ multiplex PCR; TCRdb's copy has only in-frame clones and leaves some out. This sample carries some 41,000 clones, approximately 68% of them seen once, and the ten largest clones take about 15%. The starting material was CD4+ T cells from PBMCs cultured with HCoV-OC43 spike peptides, obtained before COVID-19 vaccination. The receptors derive from a human donor who received a COVID-19 vaccine. Both conserved end residues are part of each CDR3. A D gene is named only where the DNA matches it firmly. Expanded clones get a size class; other rows say once, few or many, or leave the size out.

v_call	clone_size	j_call	d_call	cdr3_aa	cdr3_nt
TRBV11-2	NA	TRBJ1-4	TRBD1	CASSLEGLGQANEKLFF	TGTGCCAGCAGCTTAGAAGGATTGGGACAGGCTAATGAAAAACTGTTTTTT
TRBV27	NA	TRBJ2-1	TRBD1	CASRDAGTGNNEQFF	TGTGCCAGCAGGGATGCCGGGACAGGAAACAATGAGCAGTTCTTC
TRBV5-4	NA	TRBJ2-4	NA	CASSLDQYYIQYF	TGTGCCAGCAGCTTGGACCAATACTACATTCAGTACTTC
TRBV3-1/TRBV3-2	NA	TRBJ2-5	NA	CASSQASEETQYF	TGTGCCAGCAGCCAAGCTAGTGAGGAGACCCAGTACTTC
TRBV6-5	few	TRBJ1-6	NA	CASSSSIGSLHF	TGTGCCAGCAGTTCCTCGATTGGGTCCCTCCACTTT
TRBV6-5	NA	TRBJ1-3	NA	CASSYSGGSGNTIYF	TGTGCCAGCAGTTACTCAGGAGGGTCTGGAAACACCATATATTTT
TRBV27	NA	TRBJ1-2	NA	CASSLVEGWGYTF	TGTGCCAGCAGTTTAGTGGAGGGGTGGGGCTACACCTTC
TRBV25-1	NA	TRBJ2-1	NA	CASSEGAGHYNEQFF	TGTGCCAGCAGTGAAGGGGCGGGACACTACAATGAGCAGTTCTTC
TRBV20-1	NA	TRBJ1-1	NA	CSASQQGGVTFF	TGCAGTGCTAGTCAACAGGGTGGAGTAACTTTCTTT
TRBV6-5	NA	TRBJ2-3	NA	CASRQLAGTDTQYF	TGTGCCAGCAGGCAGCTAGCTGGCACAGATACGCAGTATTTT
TRBV7-8	few	TRBJ1-5	NA	CASSTPTGVNSNQPQHF	TGTGCCAGCAGCACCCCAACAGGAGTCAATAGCAATCAGCCCCAGCATTTT
TRBV2	NA	TRBJ1-2	TRBD1	CASSELGQGGGYGYTF	TGTGCCAGCAGTGAACTAGGACAGGGGGGCGGCTATGGCTACACCTTC
TRBV6-6	NA	TRBJ2-1	NA	CASSYELSSYNEQFF	TGTGCCAGCAGTTACGAGCTGAGCTCCTACAATGAGCAGTTCTTC
TRBV7-9	NA	TRBJ1-4	TRBD1	CASSLGTGNEKLFF	TGTGCCAGCAGCCTAGGGACAGGAAATGAAAAACTGTTTTTT
TRBV18	NA	TRBJ2-7	NA	CASSPQSGVGTYEQYF	TGTGCCAGCTCCCCCCAGTCAGGCGTGGGAACCTACGAGCAGTACTTC